This entry lists 14 T cell receptor beta chains sequenced from one sample in a study of cytomegalovirus exposure and HLA in healthy donors. The PCR had 60 Vbeta and 13 Jbeta primers. The data were produced by immunoSEQ multiplex PCR, yet TCRdb's version contains in-frame clones alone and is incomplete. The data show 150,000 to 200,000 clones, with about two thirds seen just once and roughly 4.4% held by the top ten. The sample comprised PBMCs. The receptors shown here come from a woman in her late teens or twenties in good health and CMV-seropositive.

This clone was seen a few times. This chain joins TRBV5-1 and TRBJ2-1, with 10 positions matching TRBD2. This CDR3 comprises 17 residues. The V and J ends lost 0 bases and 4 bases, in that order; junction bases with no gene match: 7. Germline V CDR1 and CDR2: SGHRS, YFSETQ. The CDR3 DNA sequence: TGCGCCAGCAGCTTGGCTCAGGTAGCGGGGGGTTACAATGAGCAGTTCTTC. Translated, it gives CASSLAQVAGGYNEQFF. The full variable domain, its missing parts supplied by reference TRBV5-1 and TRBJ2-1, is KAGVTQTPRYLIKTRGQQVTLSCSPISGHRSVSWYQQTPGQGLQFLFEYFSETQRNKGNFPGRFSGRQFSNSRSEMNVSTLELGDSALYLCASSLAQVAGGYNEQFFGPGTRLTVL.

The chain recombines TRBV6-5 with TRBJ2-1; 10 bases are a match to TRBD2. Germline loops: CDR1 MNHEY, CDR2 SVGAGI. CDR3 size: 15 residues. V lost 4 bases to trimming and J lost 11 bases; unmatched junction nucleotides: 11. CDR3 region: CASSWAGERGGQQFF. The CDR3 DNA reads as TGTGCCAGCAGTTGGGCGGGTGAGCGGGGGGGACAGCAGTTCTTC.

V gene TRBV6-5 combines with J gene TRBJ2-7, with 10 bases lining up with TRBD2. CDR1 is MNHEY and CDR2 is SVGAGI in the germline V gene. V lost 8 bases, J lost 6 bases, and 10 bases stayed unmatched. The CDR3 runs to 14 residues. The CDR3: CASASGLAGVEQYF. As DNA, the CDR3 is TGTGCCAGCGCCTCAGGCCTAGCGGGAGTCGAGCAGTACTTC.

The chain uses TRBV2 and TRBJ2-1; 11 nucleotides line up with TRBD2. V shed 8 bases, J shed 6 bases, and the junction held 3 bases outside the gene matches. Germline V gene lookup returns CDR1 SNHLY and CDR2 FYNNEI. The CDR3 has 13 amino acids. The CDR3 reads CASFLAGGNEQFF. DNA for the CDR3: TGTGCCAGCTTTCTAGCGGGAGGCAATGAGCAGTTCTTC.

The chain joins TRBV7-9 to TRBJ2-1, with D maybe TRBD1 (6 bases). Trimming left V 2 bases short and J 5 bases short, with 16 bases between. This CDR3 spans 16 amino acids. Germline values: CDR1 SEHNR, CDR2 FQNEAQ (reference sequence). CDR3 amino acids: CASSLTLMTGNNEQFF. DNA of the CDR3: TGTGCCAGCAGCTTAACGTTAATGACAGGTAACAATGAGCAGTTCTTC.

The chain joins TRBV15 to TRBJ2-7; D is ambiguous. The V gene's germline CDR1 is LNHNV and CDR2 YYDKDF (reference sequence). This CDR3 contains 13 residues. Trimming stripped 0 bases from V and 6 bases from J, with 9 bases between. The CDR3 spells CATSRDVGGEQYF. In DNA form, the CDR3 reads TGTGCCACCAGCAGAGATGTAGGCGGCGAGCAGTACTTC.

On this clone itself: This CDR3 is missing its conserved last phenylalanine or tryptophan, likely due to a read error. The rearrangement joins TRBV5-6 to TRBJ1-2; D remains ambiguous. Trimming shortened V by 0 bases and J by 4 bases, and 10 bases separated the two germline ends. Germline V gene sequence: CDR1 SGHDT, CDR2 YYEEEE. The CDR3 is 14 amino acids. This CDR3 is CASSLVYAGYGYTL. The CDR3 nucleotides are TGTGCCAGCAGCTTGGTCTACGCAGGCTATGGCTACACCCTC.

This chain connects TRBV7-2 to TRBJ2-1; the match to TRBD2 covers 8 bases. Trimming at V came to 4 bases and at J to 0 bases, leaving 11 bases not matched to a gene. This CDR3 spans 18 amino acids. Looked up from germline, CDR1 is SGHTA and CDR2 is FQGNSA. This CDR3 reads CASSSLTGRGVSYNEQFF. CDR3 bases: TGTGCCAGCAGCTCACTTACCGGGCGGGGGGTCTCCTACAATGAGCAGTTCTTC.

This clone turned up a few times. Here the CDR3 reads CASSPITGNRETQYF. The CDR3 DNA reads TGTGCCAGCAGCCCGATTACAGGGAATAGAGAGACCCAGTACTTC. This chain joins TRBV7-9 and TRBJ2-5; possibly TRBD1 for D (6 bases). This CDR3 has 15 amino acids. In germline, CDR1 is SEHNR, CDR2 FQNEAQ (reference sequence). Trimming shortened V by 5 bases and J by 4 bases, and 17 bases separated the two germline ends.

This clone was seen a few times. The genes are TRBV6-5 and TRBJ2-3; D is undetermined. Germline V lookup: CDR1 MNHEY, CDR2 SVGAGI. V lost 2 bases to trimming and J lost 1 base, with 4 bases between them. This CDR3 is 13 amino acids long. CDR3 loop: CASSYRGTDTQYF. CDR3 sequence (DNA): TGTGCCAGCAGTTACCGAGGCACAGATACGCAGTATTTT.

The V call is TRBV21-1, the J call TRBJ2-1; TRBD1, the table's D call, was not compared with the DNA. TRBV21-1 is a documented pseudogene. The CDR3 has 14 residues. CDR3 residues: CASSKAEGGTGLFF. In DNA form, the CDR3 reads TGTGCCAGCAGCAAAGCTGAGGGAGGGACAGGGCTGTTCTTC.

This chain uses TRBV7-3 with TRBJ2-5; the D is unclear. The CDR3 is made up of 13 amino acids. Per the germline V gene, CDR1 is SGHTA and CDR2 is FQGTGA. With 1 base removed from V and 5 bases from J, the gap between germline ends came to 8 bases. The CDR3 spells CASSLNEEETQYF. The DNA for the CDR3 is TGTGCCAGCAGCTTAAACGAAGAGGAGACCCAGTACTTC.

This chain uses TRBV6-1 with TRBJ2-7; weak D call: TRBD1 (6 bases). Between the trimmed V and J ends, which lost 6 bases and 12 bases, there was a span of 18 bases. From germline, CDR1 is MNHNS and CDR2 SASEGT. This CDR3 comprises 12 residues. The CDR3 region has the DNA TGTGCCAGCAGCGTCCTGACAGGTACCGGGTACTTC. Amino acids: CASSVLTGTGYF.

The CDR3 is CAWSVLAGNEKLFF. The CDR3 DNA follows: TGTGCCTGGAGTGTTCTTGCCGGTAATGAAAAACTGTTTTTT. The V gene is TRBV30, the J gene TRBJ1-4; no definite D call. In germline, CDR1 is GTSNPN, CDR2 SVGIG (reference sequence). V lost 0 bases, J lost 4 bases, and 9 bases lay in between. This CDR3 has 14 amino acids.